What follows are 26 T cell receptor beta chains derived from one specimen sequenced in a study of T cells in Graves' hyperthyroidism and ophthalmopathy. What was amplified from RNA transcripts were TCR beta CDR3 regions. HTBI primers drove first-round RT-PCR of the TCR CDR3. TCRdb reprocessed the multiplex PCR reads with MiXCR, giving one entry per CDR3 protein. The profile shows under 650,000 distinct CDR3 sequences, 15% to 20% of them singletons. Sequencing input: blood. The receptors come from a woman in her 30s with Graves' hyperthyroidism.

About this clonotype: A much larger clone differs by one base, so this may be a read error. Here the CDR3 DNA reads TGTGCCAGCAGCCCCGTGAGCCCCTACGAGCAGTACTTC. Translation gives CASSPVSPYEQYF. This sequence joins TRBV12-3 or TRBV12-4 and TRBJ2-7; D unclear. The CDR3 has 13 residues. V gave up 6 bases and J gave up 2 bases, with 11 bases separating them.

This clonotype has a count of ten or more. This chain joins TRBV20-1 and TRBJ2-1; D gene unclear. In germline, CDR1 is DFQATT, CDR2 SNEGSKA (reference sequence). Trimming removed 7 bases from V and 0 bases from J, with 10 bases in between. This CDR3 contains 13 residues. The CDR3 DNA is TGCAGTGGGGTAACCTACTCCTACAATGAGCAGTTCTTC. It is translated as CSGVTYSYNEQFF.

There are a few counts of this clonotype. The chain employs TRBV2 and TRBJ2-1; D not certain. Germline V gene sequence: CDR1 SNHLY, CDR2 FYNNEI. The CDR3 sequence is 12 residues long. V lost 1 base, J lost 12 bases, and 10 bases lay in between. The CDR3 region has the DNA TGTGCCAGCAGTGAAGTAGGAGTGGTGCAGTTCTTC. Translating it yields CASSEVGVVQFF.

Points on this clonotype: The junction departs from germline at one end; a sequencing error may be responsible. The chain joins TRBV5-1 to TRBJ2-3; 12 positions match TRBD2. Germline V CDR1 and CDR2: SGHRS, YFSETQ. The CDR3 has 16 residues. The CDR3 region is CASSLGLAGVTGTQYF. The CDR3 DNA is TGCGCCAGCAGCTTGGGACTAGCGGGAGTGACAGGTACGCAGTATTTT. The variable domain in full, completed from reference TRBV5-1 and TRBJ2-3, reads KAGVTQTPRYLIKTRGQQVTLSCSPISGHRSVSWYQQTPGQGLQFLFEYFSETQRNKGNFPGRFSGRQFSNSRSEMNVSTLELGDSALYLCASSLGLAGVTGTQYFGPGTRLTVL.

The chain uses TRBV27 and TRBJ2-2, with TRBD2 matching over 8 bases. CDR1 and CDR2 from the germline V gene are MNHEY and SMNVEV (reference sequence). The V and J ends lost 9 bases and 6 bases, in that order; junction bases with no gene match: 9. This CDR3 has 14 residues. Here the CDR3 reads CASAPGLASGELFF. The CDR3 nucleotides read TGTGCCAGTGCCCCCGGACTAGCATCCGGGGAGCTGTTTTTT.

There are many counts of this clonotype. V gene TRBV5-1 combines with J gene TRBJ2-1; D ambiguous. V lost 3 bases and J 7 bases, leaving 14 bases between the germline ends. In germline, CDR1 is SGHRS, CDR2 YFSETQ. The CDR3 loop spans 14 amino acids. In DNA, the CDR3 is TGCGCCAGCAGCTCGTTCGCACCACAAAATGAGCAGTTCTTC. Protein sequence: CASSSFAPQNEQFF.

V usage is TRBV12-5 and J usage is TRBJ2-7; D unresolved. This CDR3 is 16 amino acids long. The ends were cut back, 0 bases at V and 6 bases at J, with 18 bases in the middle. CDR1 is LGHNT, CDR2 FRNRAP, per germline. The CDR3 protein is CASGLVSDSRRGEQYF. DNA for the CDR3: TGTGCTAGTGGTTTGGTATCCGACTCGCGCCGTGGCGAGCAGTACTTC.

J is TRBJ2-7 and V is TRBV19; 7 nucleotides align to TRBD2. Looked up from germline, CDR1 is LNHDA and CDR2 is SQIVND (reference sequence). The trim removed 3 bases at V and 7 bases at J, leaving 9 bases unmatched. CDR3 length: 14 residues. The CDR3 bases are TGTGCCAGTAGTATGTCGCCTAGCGGAGGGGAGCAGTACTTC. Translation gives CASSMSPSGGEQYF.

The chain links TRBV5-1 to TRBJ2-7; TRBD2 matches 11 bases. The V gene end was trimmed by 2 bases and the J gene end by 4 bases; junction bases not matched to a gene: 11. The germline CDR1 and CDR2 sequences are SGHRS and YFSETQ. The CDR3 runs 17 residues. CDR3 loop: CASSFGVSGRAVYEQYF. The CDR3 DNA follows: TGCGCCAGCAGCTTTGGGGTTAGCGGGAGGGCCGTTTACGAGCAGTACTTC.

This clonotype was detected ten times or more. The chain carries TRBV6-1 and TRBJ1-2; maybe TRBD1 (6 bases). The CDR3 runs to 13 residues. The germline gives CDR1 MNHNS, CDR2 SASEGT. The V gene lost 6 bases and the J gene lost 7 bases, with 15 bases spanning the gap. The CDR3 loop is CASRTEGVSGYTF. DNA of the CDR3: TGTGCCAGCAGGACAGAGGGGGTTAGTGGCTACACCTTC.

The V gene is TRBV20-1, the J gene TRBJ1-4; a possible D gene is TRBD1 (6 bases). The ends were cut back, 6 bases at V and 13 bases at J, with 15 bases in the middle. The V gene's germline CDR1 is DFQATT and CDR2 SNEGSKA (reference sequence). This CDR3 spans 11 amino acids. The CDR3 spells CSAPTGPLLFF. Here the CDR3 DNA reads TGCAGTGCCCCGACAGGCCCTCTACTGTTTTTT.

This clonotype was counted ten times or more. The chain joins TRBV13 to TRBJ2-1; D might be TRBD2 (5 bases). The germline CDR1 and CDR2 sequences are PRHDT and FYEKMQ (reference sequence). Trimming left V 1 base short and J 10 bases short, with 14 bases between. CDR3 length: 14 residues. The CDR3 DNA follows: TGTGCCAGCAGCTTAGCCGGGAATACATTAGAGCAGTTCTTC. Amino acid sequence: CASSLAGNTLEQFF.

V usage is TRBV5-1 and J usage is TRBJ1-2; D not resolved. The V end was cut by 3 bases, the J end by 6 bases, with 12 bases between. The germline V gene encodes CDR1 SGHRS and CDR2 YFSETQ. The CDR3 spans 13 residues. This CDR3 is CASSSSGTDGYTF. For the CDR3, the DNA is TGCGCCAGCAGCTCCTCGGGTACGGATGGCTACACCTTC.

This clonotype was detected ten times or more. The chain couples TRBV5-1 to TRBJ2-5; 11 bases align to TRBD1. V lost 4 bases, J lost 5 bases, and 7 bases stayed unmatched. The CDR3 is 15 residues long. Germline V gene data show CDR1 as SGHRS and CDR2 as YFSETQ. CDR3 loop: CASSPRDRGRETQYF. CDR3 bases: TGCGCCAGCAGCCCCCGGGACAGGGGGAGGGAGACCCAGTACTTC.

This clonotype was seen at least ten times. This chain joins TRBV20-1 and TRBJ2-7; the D is unclear. V was cut by 4 bases and J by 5 bases, with 24 bases left in between. The CDR3 totals 16 residues. Germline V gene sequence: CDR1 DFQATT, CDR2 SNEGSKA (reference sequence). The CDR3 spells CSATRFLELLVHEQYF. The CDR3 coding sequence is TGCAGTGCTACTCGGTTTTTGGAGCTGCTAGTCCACGAGCAGTACTTC.

This clonotype turned up a few times. The chain joins TRBV25-1 to TRBJ1-6; TRBD1 matches at 12 bases. Germline CDR1 and CDR2: MGHDK and SYGVNS. With V trimmed by 4 bases and J by 9 bases, 4 bases remained unmatched. This CDR3 is built from 15 residues. CDR3 sequence (DNA): TGTGCCAGCAGTGCCGGGACAGGGGGCATTTCACCCCTCCACTTT. As protein: CASSAGTGGISPLHF.

The sample holds many counts of this clonotype. This chain joins TRBV11-3 and TRBJ2-2, with D possibly TRBD1 on 6 matching bases. Trimming pared 2 bases from V and 6 bases from J, leaving 13 bases between. The CDR3 loop spans 15 amino acids. CDR1 is SGHNT, CDR2 YENEEA, per germline. The CDR3 DNA sequence: TGTGCCAGCAGCTTAAGGACAGCCGGAGCCGGGGAGCTGTTTTTT. It specifies CASSLRTAGAGELFF.

The V gene is TRBV11-2, the J gene TRBJ2-7, with D hard to call. V was clipped by 3 bases and J by 1 base, with 10 bases between them. Germline assignment: CDR1 SGHAT and CDR2 FQNNGV. The CDR3 extends over 14 amino acids. The CDR3 here is CASSFFGDSYEQYF. CDR3 DNA sequence: TGTGCCAGCAGCTTTTTTGGGGATTCCTACGAGCAGTACTTC.

This clonotype was seen ten or more times. V gene TRBV28 combines with J gene TRBJ1-2; no firm D call. The CDR3 runs to 15 residues. The germline V and J ends were trimmed by 6 bases and 2 bases, with 16 bases remaining between them. Germline loops: CDR1 MDHEN, CDR2 SYDVKM. CDR3 residues: CASRAVEGTNYGYTF. The CDR3, as DNA: TGTGCCAGCAGGGCGGTTGAGGGCACAAACTATGGCTACACCTTC.

With respect to this clonotype: Given a much more abundant clone one base away, this may be a read error. V usage is TRBV6-1 and J usage is TRBJ2-7; D is ambiguous. This CDR3 region has 15 residues. The germline V gene encodes CDR1 MNHNS and CDR2 SASEGT. V lost 11 bases and J 3 bases, leaving 23 bases between the germline ends. DNA for the CDR3: TGTGCCGGCAACCCGACCGGTTCTTTACTCTACGAGCAGTACTTC. Encoded protein: CAGNPTGSLLYEQYF.

This clonotype has ten or more counts. The chain is built from TRBV7-2 and TRBJ2-2, with 10 positions matching TRBD1. The CDR3 totals 16 residues. CDR1 is SGHTA and CDR2 is FQGNSA in the germline V gene. With V trimmed by 5 bases and J by 7 bases, 10 bases remained unmatched. The CDR3 DNA follows: TGTGCCAGCAGCACTCCCCCGGGACAGGGGCACGGGGAGCTGTTTTTT. Its translation is CASSTPPGQGHGELFF.

The table lists this clonotype with many counts. The rearrangement joins TRBV7-8 to TRBJ2-7; weak D call: TRBD1 (6 bases). The CDR3 has 12 amino acids. V lost 1 base and J 6 bases, leaving 7 bases between the germline ends. Germline values: CDR1 SGHVS, CDR2 FQNEAQ. Here the CDR3 reads CASSLGGLEQYF. CDR3 DNA sequence: TGTGCCAGCAGCTTAGGGGGGCTCGAGCAGTACTTC.

This chain uses TRBV6-1 with TRBJ2-3, with 10 nucleotides matching TRBD1. V gave up 4 bases and J gave up 4 bases; unmatched junction bases: 5. The length of the CDR3 is 15 residues. Germline CDR1 and CDR2: MNHNS and SASEGT. CDR3 residues: CASSAAGTGADTQYF. CDR3 nucleotide sequence: TGTGCCAGCAGTGCGGCCGGGACAGGGGCAGATACGCAGTATTTT.

V and J are TRBV5-4 and TRBJ1-1, with TRBD1 identical over 7 bases. V lost 4 bases, J lost 1 base, and 7 bases stayed unmatched. The germline gives CDR1 SGHNT, CDR2 YYREEE (reference sequence). The CDR3 runs 15 residues. The CDR3 DNA reads as TGTGCCAGCAGCCCCAACGACAGGGCGAACACTGAAGCTTTCTTT. Translated, it gives CASSPNDRANTEAFF.

The chain uses TRBV6-1 and TRBJ1-6, with D possibly TRBD1 on 5 matching bases. Trimming took 7 bases from V and 11 from J, leaving 18 bases between them. The length of the CDR3 is 14 residues. The germline V gene encodes CDR1 MNHNS and CDR2 SASEGT. The CDR3 is CASKLSQGVAPLHF. The CDR3 DNA follows: TGTGCCAGCAAATTATCCCAGGGCGTTGCACCCCTCCACTTT.

This clonotype was seen ten or more times. The rearrangement uses TRBV11-2 and TRBJ2-7; D unclear. The CDR3 contains 16 residues. Trimming took off 0 bases at V and 1 base at J, with 13 bases between the two ends. Germline V gene sequence: CDR1 SGHAT, CDR2 FQNNGV. The CDR3 here is CASSLDRYGLSYEQYF. CDR3 in DNA: TGTGCCAGCAGCTTAGATCGATACGGTTTATCCTACGAGCAGTACTTC.